The T cell receptor (beta chain) under discussion was sequenced for a study of T cells in Graves' hyperthyroidism and ophthalmopathy. The CDR3 regions of TCR beta were amplified from RNA transcripts. The TCR CDR3 first-round RT-PCR relied on the HTBI primer set. TCRdb fed the multiplex PCR reads into MiXCR, producing one record per CDR3 protein. The table has over 500,000 distinct CDR3 sequences, approximately 16% seen once. CDR1 SQVTM and CDR2 ANQGSEA come from the germline V gene. The CDR3 runs to 14 residues. V dropped 7 bases and J dropped 3; count of bases not matched to a gene: 4. Researchers barred patients who had uncontrolled infection, other autoimmune disease, pregnancy or lactation.

V gene TRBV29-1 combines with J gene TRBJ2-1; the match to TRBD2 covers 12 bases. This TCR was recovered from a woman aged 30 to 39 with Graves' ophthalmopathy. Sequencing was done on a sample of blood. The CDR3 region is CSARTSGDYNEQFF. The DNA for the CDR3 is TGCAGCGCCAGGACTAGCGGGGACTACAATGAGCAGTTCTTC.